Shown below are 7 T cell receptor beta chains from a single sample sequenced in a study of blood T cell repertoires in COVID-19 (dated by TCRdb to the early 2020s). Libraries were constructed by the immunoSEQ multiplex PCR assay. As stored in TCRdb, this immuneACCESS dataset retains in-frame rearrangements with V and J assigned. A fraction of the clones does not appear; measured against another copy, unresolved V genes explain less than half of the discrepancy, and the remainder lacks a known reason. In all, the sample holds fewer than 350,000 clones, and about 85% of those were seen once. Together, the top ten hold 1.9% of the sample. Material for sequencing was PBMCs or T cells enriched from blood (not recorded which). Receptor source: a woman in her twenties or thirties who had been exposed to COVID-19.

The genes are TRBV10-2 and TRBJ2-7; 13 bases are a match to TRBD2. In germline, CDR1 is WSHSY, CDR2 SAAADI. The junction had 7 bases not matched to a gene; V was cut back by 6 bases and J by 2 bases. CDR3 length equals 16 residues. CDR3: CASSGLGTSGTYEQYF. The CDR3 DNA reads as TGCGCCAGCAGCGGGCTCGGGACTAGCGGGACCTACGAGCAGTACTTC.

The rearrangement joins TRBV28 to TRBJ1-3; D gene ambiguous. The CDR3 sequence is 15 residues long. Germline-derived CDR1 and CDR2 are MDHEN and SYDVKM. V lost 6 bases, J lost 1 base, and 13 bases lay in between. The CDR3 loop is CASRPGLYSGNTIYF. In DNA, the CDR3 is TGTGCCAGCAGGCCCGGACTTTATTCTGGAAACACCATATATTTT.

This chain's CDR3 is CASSINRDNYGYTF. The DNA of the CDR3 is TGTGCCAGCAGTATTAACAGGGACAACTATGGCTACACCTTC. The rearrangement uses TRBV28 and TRBJ1-2, with D possibly being TRBD1 (6 bases). This CDR3 spans 14 amino acids. CDR1 is MDHEN, CDR2 SYDVKM, per germline. Between the trimmed V and J ends, which lost 5 bases and 2 bases, there was a span of 12 bases.

This clone was picked up one time. The chain has TRBV4-2 and TRBJ1-5, with 9 bases matching TRBD1. Germline assignment: CDR1 LGHNA and CDR2 YNFKEQ. The CDR3 sequence is 15 residues long. The V and J ends lost 2 bases and 7 bases, in that order; junction bases with no gene match: 6. CDR3 loop: CASSQTFGTGQPQHF. Here the CDR3 DNA reads TGTGCCAGCAGCCAAACGTTTGGGACAGGGCAGCCCCAGCATTTT.

CDR3 sequence: CASADRSYNTEAFF. The DNA for the CDR3 is TGTGCCAGCGCAGATCGAAGTTATAACACTGAAGCTTTCTTT. The chain carries TRBV2 and TRBJ1-1, with unresolved D. Germline V gives CDR1 SNHLY, CDR2 FYNNEI. The germline V and J ends were trimmed by 8 bases and 2 bases, with 15 bases remaining between them. CDR3 length: 14 residues.

CDR3 coding DNA: TGTGCCAGCGGGACTAGCGGGGGGAACTCCTACAATGAGCAGTTCTTC. Translation: CASGTSGGNSYNEQFF. This chain links TRBV7-9 with TRBJ2-1, with 15 bases identical to TRBD2. There are 16 residues in the CDR3. Germline CDR1 reads SEHNR; CDR2 reads FQNEAQ (reference sequence). V gave up 8 bases and J gave up 0 bases; unmatched junction bases: 2. The entire variable domain, with the rest obtained from reference TRBV7-9 and TRBJ2-1, is as follows: DTGVSQNPRHKITKRGQNVTFRCDPISEHNRLYWYRQTLGQGPEFLTYFQNEAQLEKSRLLSDRFSAERPKGSFSTLEIQRTEQGDSAMYLCASGTSGGNSYNEQFFGPGTRLTVL.

The J gene is TRBJ1-1, the V gene TRBV2, with D possibly TRBD1 on 6 matching bases. The V gene's germline CDR1 is SNHLY and CDR2 FYNNEI. The CDR3 consists of 11 residues. V lost 7 bases, J lost 5 bases, and 8 bases lay in between. This CDR3 is CASIRGTEAFF. The DNA for the CDR3 is TGTGCCAGCATTAGGGGGACTGAAGCTTTCTTT.